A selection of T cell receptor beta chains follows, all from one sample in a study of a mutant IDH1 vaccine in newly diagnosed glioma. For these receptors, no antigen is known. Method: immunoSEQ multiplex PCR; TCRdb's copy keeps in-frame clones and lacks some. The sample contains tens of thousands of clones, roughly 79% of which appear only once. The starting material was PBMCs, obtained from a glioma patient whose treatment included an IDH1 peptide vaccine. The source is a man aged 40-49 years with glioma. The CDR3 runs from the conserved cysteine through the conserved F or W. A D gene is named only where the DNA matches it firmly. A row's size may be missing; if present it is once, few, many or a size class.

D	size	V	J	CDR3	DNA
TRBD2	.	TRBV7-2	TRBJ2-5	CASSLVVAGLAGETQYF	TGTGCCAGCAGCTTAGTGGTTGCGGGACTAGCTGGTGAGACCCAGTACTTC
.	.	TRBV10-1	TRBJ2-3	CASSTSRADTQYF	.
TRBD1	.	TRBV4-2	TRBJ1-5	CASSQTGGRNQPQHF	TGTGCCAGCAGCCAAACAGGGGGCAGGAATCAGCCCCAGCATTTT
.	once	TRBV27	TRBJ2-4	CASSPDLAKNIQYF	TGTGCCAGCAGCCCAGATCTAGCCAAAAACATTCAGTACTTC
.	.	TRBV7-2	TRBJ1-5	CASSSHGYGENQPQHF	TGTGCCAGCAGCTCCCATGGATACGGAGAAAATCAGCCCCAGCATTTT
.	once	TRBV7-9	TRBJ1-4	CASSLASTGEKLFF	TGTGCCAGCAGCTTAGCATCAACCGGTGAAAAACTGTTTTTT
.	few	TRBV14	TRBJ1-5	CASSQDRDPPGQPQHF	TGTGCCAGCAGCCAGGACCGGGACCCCCCTGGTCAGCCCCAGCATTTT
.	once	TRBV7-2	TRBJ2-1	CASSLEGIRSYNEQFF	TGTGCCAGCAGCTTAGAGGGGATCCGCTCCTACAATGAGCAGTTCTTC
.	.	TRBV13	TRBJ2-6	CASSPPRDLHRSGANVLTF	TGTGCCAGCAGCCCCCCACGGGACTTACACCGCTCTGGGGCCAACGTCCTGACTTTC
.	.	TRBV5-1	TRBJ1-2	CASRRGDNYGYTF	TGCGCCAGCAGGAGGGGGGACAACTATGGCTACACCTTC
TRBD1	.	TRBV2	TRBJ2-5	CASRRDRDLGTQYF	TGTGCCAGCAGGCGGGACAGGGACCTAGGGACCCAGTACTTC
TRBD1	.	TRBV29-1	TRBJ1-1	CSVSPGGTEAFF	TGCAGCGTGTCTCCAGGGGGAACTGAAGCTTTCTTT
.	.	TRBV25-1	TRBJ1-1	CASSLPGGGDTEAFF	TGTGCCAGCAGTCTCCCCGGGGGTGGCGACACTGAAGCTTTCTTT
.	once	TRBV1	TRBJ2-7	CTSSQGGLAGSYEQYF	TGCACCAGCAGCCAAGGGGGGTTAGCGGGTAGCTACGAGCAGTACTTC
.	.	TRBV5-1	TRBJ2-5	CASSLGGSQETQYF	TGCGCCAGCAGCTTGGGGGGCAGCCAAGAGACCCAGTACTTC
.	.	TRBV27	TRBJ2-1	CASSFDDRSVNEQFF	TGTGCCAGCAGTTTCGACGACAGGAGTGTCAATGAGCAGTTCTTC
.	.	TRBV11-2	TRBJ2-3	CASSSVTANTQYF	TGTGCCAGCAGCTCCGTGACAGCTAATACGCAGTATTTT
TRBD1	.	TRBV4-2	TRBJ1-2	CASSQAGDSEGYTF	TGTGCCAGCAGCCAAGCTGGGGACAGTGAGGGCTACACCTTC
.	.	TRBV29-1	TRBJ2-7	CSVTISSYEQYF	TGCAGCGTTACGATTAGCTCCTACGAGCAGTACTTC
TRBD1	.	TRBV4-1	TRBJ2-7	CASSQRTGIYEQYF	TGCGCCAGCAGCCAACGGACAGGGATCTACGAGCAGTACTTC
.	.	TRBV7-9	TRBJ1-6	CASSYEIPNSPLHF	TGTGCCAGCAGCTACGAAATTCCGAATTCACCCCTCCACTTT
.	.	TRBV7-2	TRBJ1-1	CASSLERAGNTEAFF	TGTGCCAGCAGCTTAGAACGGGCGGGGAACACTGAAGCTTTCTTT
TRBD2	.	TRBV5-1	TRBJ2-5	CASSFGGETQYF	TGCGCCAGCAGCTTCGGGGGGGAGACCCAGTACTTC
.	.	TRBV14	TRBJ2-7	CASMEFLGEQYF	TGTGCCAGCATGGAATTCCTAGGCGAGCAGTACTTC
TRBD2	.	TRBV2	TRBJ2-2	CASGGVPGELFF	TGTGCCAGCGGGGGGGTACCCGGGGAGCTGTTTTTT
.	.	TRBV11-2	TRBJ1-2	CASSSPRRTDGYGYTF	TGTGCCAGCAGCTCCCCGAGACGGACAGACGGCTATGGCTACACCTTC
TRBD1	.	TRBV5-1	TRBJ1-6	CASSLDRGSKNSPLHF	TGCGCCAGCAGCTTGGACAGGGGCAGTAAGAATTCACCCCTCCACTTT